This is a list of T cell receptor beta chains from one sample in a study of blood T cell repertoires in COVID-19. Repertoires were generated with immunoSEQ multiplex PCR, while TCRdb's copy carries only in-frame clones and drops some. Of 250,000 or so clones listed, around 90% are singletons. Sequencing used peripheral blood. The receptors were sampled from a woman aged 25 to 39 with acute or convalescent COVID-19. CDR3s include the opening cysteine and the closing phenylalanine or tryptophan. Each record gives: CDR3 length, D gene, J gene, clone size, V gene, CDR3 protein, CDR3 DNA. The D gene is left open where the match is weak. Some rows mark clone size as missing; the rest say once, few, many or name a class of expanded clone.

>12|.|TRBJ2-5|.|TRBV2
CATQVYQETQYF
TGTGCCACTCAGGTGTACCAAGAGACCCAGTACTTC
>13|.|TRBJ1-1|.|TRBV15
CATSRVPDTEAFF
TGTGCCACCAGCAGAGTCCCCGACACTGAAGCTTTCTTT
>16|TRBD2|TRBJ2-7|.|TRBV7-2
CASSLNLAGSWEEQYF
TGTGCCAGCAGCTTAAATTTAGCGGGTTCATGGGAAGAGCAGTACTTC
>13|.|TRBJ2-1|once|TRBV24-1
CATSVADNNEQFF
TGTGCCACCAGTGTGGCAGACAACAATGAGCAGTTCTTC
>15|TRBD2|TRBJ2-5|.|TRBV4-3
CASSPTYGGGKTQYF
TGCGCCAGCAGCCCAACCTACGGCGGGGGGAAGACCCAGTACTTC
>13|TRBD1|TRBJ2-3|.|TRBV29-1
CSAWDSSTDTQYF
TGCAGCGCTTGGGACAGTAGCACAGATACGCAGTATTTT
>15|TRBD1|TRBJ1-6|.|TRBV28
CASSLSAGGYSPLHF
TGTGCCAGCAGTTTATCAGCAGGGGGCTATTCACCCCTCCACTTT
>14|.|TRBJ2-3|.|TRBV6-2/TRBV6-3
CASSIPGERNTQYF
TGTGCCAGCAGTATTCCGGGGGAGAGGAATACGCAGTATTTT
>17|.|TRBJ2-1|.|TRBV4-3
CASSQVVRGTTDNEQFF
TGCGCCAGCAGCCAAGTGGTGCGCGGAACGACCGACAATGAGCAGTTCTTC
>16|.|TRBJ2-1|.|TRBV18
CASSPLAGISYNEQFF
TGTGCCAGCTCACCACTAGCAGGGATCTCCTACAATGAGCAGTTCTTC